This TCR beta chain stems from a study of cytomegalovirus exposure and HLA in healthy donors. Details on this clone: Its specificity is not known.

PCR primers comprised 60 Vbeta and 13 Jbeta primers. The protocol was immunoSEQ multiplex PCR, while the TCRdb copy is restricted to in-frame clones and leaves out a portion. This table holds some 130,000 clones, about 80% found once. The study, taken as a whole, reports: The study listed some 160 cytomegalovirus-associated TCR beta chains.

Germline V gene sequence: CDR1 MNHNY, CDR2 SVGAGI (reference sequence). This CDR3 is built from 13 residues. V was trimmed by 8 bases and J by 1 base, leaving 9 bases between them. The sample consisted of PBMCs. The sequence came from a male donor in good health and CMV-seropositive. This chain joins TRBV6-6 and TRBJ2-1, with TRBD2 as a possible D gene (6 bases). In nucleotides, the CDR3 is TGTGCCAGCGGGGGGACTTCCTACAATGAGCAGTTCTTC. Residues: CASGGTSYNEQFF.